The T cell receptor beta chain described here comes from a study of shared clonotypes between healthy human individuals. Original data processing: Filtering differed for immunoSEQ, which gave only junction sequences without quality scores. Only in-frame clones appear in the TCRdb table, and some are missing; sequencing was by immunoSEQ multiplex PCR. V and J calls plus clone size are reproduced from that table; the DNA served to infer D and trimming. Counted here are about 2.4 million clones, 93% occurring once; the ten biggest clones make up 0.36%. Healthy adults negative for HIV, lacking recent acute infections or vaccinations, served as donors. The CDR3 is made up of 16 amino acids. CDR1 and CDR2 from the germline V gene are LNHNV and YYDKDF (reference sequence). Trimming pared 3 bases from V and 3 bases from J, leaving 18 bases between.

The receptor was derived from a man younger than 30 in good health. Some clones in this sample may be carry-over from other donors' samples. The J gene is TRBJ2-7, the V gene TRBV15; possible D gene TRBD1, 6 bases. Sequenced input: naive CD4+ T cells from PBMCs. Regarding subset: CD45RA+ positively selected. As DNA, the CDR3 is TGTGCCACCAGCAGTCAATCCGGGACAAACTTCTACGAGCAGTACTTC. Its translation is CATSSQSGTNFYEQYF.